These 29 T cell receptor beta chains were all obtained from the same sample, sequenced in a study of response to subunit inactivated influenza vaccine. Via MiXCR, TCRdb re-called the RT-PCR reads, giving one row per CDR3 protein. The repertoire has more than 550,000 distinct CDR3 sequences, roughly 10% of them found once; the top ten carry more than 9.5%. This same sample was also taken into another study, of T cells expressing NK-cell markers. This second study says: Production of TCR beta cDNA relied on 5'RACE template switching with UMIs.

This specimen was PBMCs from blood, taken on the day of vaccination. The receptors derive from a man aged 50 to 60 who received an inactivated influenza vaccine.

The sample holds a few counts of this clonotype. The rearrangement uses TRBV6-2 or TRBV6-3 and TRBJ2-1; TRBD2 might be the D (6 bases). Trimming cost V 5 bases and J 3 bases, with 11 bases left between them. Germline V gene lookup returns CDR1 MNHEY and CDR2 SVGEGT. The CDR3 has 14 residues. The CDR3 nucleotides read TGTGCCAGCAGTGGAGGGACGGTCTACAATGAGCAGTTCTTC. Translation gives CASSGGTVYNEQFF.

This clonotype has a handful of counts. This sequence joins TRBV11-2 and TRBJ2-2; TRBD2 agrees at 10 bases. This CDR3 is built from 16 residues. The V and J ends lost 5 bases and 1 base, in that order; junction bases with no gene match: 4. Germline-derived CDR1 and CDR2 are SGHAT and FQNNGV. CDR3 in amino acids: CASSPASGGNTGELFF. CDR3 nucleotide sequence: TGTGCCAGCAGCCCAGCTAGCGGGGGGAACACCGGGGAGCTGTTTTTT.

This clonotype was seen more than once but under ten times. The chain recombines TRBV20-1 with TRBJ1-5, with D tentatively TRBD1 (5 bases). CDR1 DFQATT and CDR2 SNEGSKA come from the germline V gene (reference sequence). Trimming cost V 4 bases and J 3 bases, with 13 bases left between them. This CDR3 has 14 amino acids. DNA for the CDR3: TGCAGTGCTATCCGGGACCAGCCCAATCAGCCCCAGCATTTT. Protein product: CSAIRDQPNQPQHF.

The rearrangement links TRBV5-1 to TRBJ1-5; the match to TRBD1 covers 7 bases. Trimming cost V 4 bases and J 3 bases; bases outside gene matches: 7. This CDR3 region has 15 residues. Germline V gives CDR1 SGHRS, CDR2 YFSETQ. The CDR3 spells CASSPTGQLNQPQHF. The CDR3 DNA is TGCGCCAGCAGCCCGACGGGACAGCTCAATCAGCCCCAGCATTTT.

This clonotype turned up a few times. The gene calls are TRBV6-2 or TRBV6-3 and TRBJ2-2, with D tentatively TRBD2 (8 bases). Trimming cost V 1 base and J 0 bases, with 27 bases left between them. Germline lookup yields CDR1 MNHEY and CDR2 SVGEGT. The CDR3 length is 22 residues. The CDR3 is CASSYWGRGLAGGQTNTGELFF. As DNA, the CDR3 is TGTGCCAGCAGTTACTGGGGGAGGGGTCTCGCGGGGGGACAGACGAACACCGGGGAGCTGTTTTTT.

This clonotype came up a few times. CDR3 amino acids: CASSPPDRGLNTGELFF. The CDR3 coding sequence is TGTGCCAGCAGTCCCCCCGACAGGGGTCTTAACACCGGGGAGCTGTTTTTT. The V call is TRBV12-3 or TRBV12-4, the J call TRBJ2-2; 8 bases align to TRBD1. V lost 5 bases to trimming and J lost 2 bases; unmatched junction nucleotides: 10. The CDR3 totals 17 residues.

This clonotype was counted between two and nine times. The gene calls are TRBV5-1 and TRBJ2-3; TRBD1 matches at 12 bases. The junction had 3 bases not matched to a gene; V was cut back by 2 bases and J by 5 bases. The CDR3 runs 15 residues. Germline loops: CDR1 SGHRS, CDR2 YFSETQ. The CDR3 nucleotides read TGCGCCAGCAGCTTTCGGGACAGGGGGCAAGATACGCAGTATTTT. It codes for CASSFRDRGQDTQYF.

This clonotype was counted many times. The V call is TRBV6-5, the J call TRBJ2-1; tentative D call: TRBD1 (6 bases). CDR3 length: 15 residues. CDR1 is MNHEY, CDR2 SVGAGI, per germline. Trimming removed 2 bases from V and 3 bases from J, with 11 bases in between. This CDR3 reads CASSYITGSYNEQFF. CDR3 DNA sequence: TGTGCCAGCAGTTACATTACAGGGAGCTACAATGAGCAGTTCTTC.

This clonotype has a handful of counts. The chain is built from TRBV6-1 and TRBJ2-2; no firm D call. CDR1 is MNHNS and CDR2 is SASEGT in the germline V gene. The CDR3 is 13 residues long. Trimming shortened V by 6 bases and J by 7 bases, and 12 bases separated the two germline ends. CDR3 DNA: TGTGCCAGCAGGAGTCCGCGCAACGGGGAGCTGTTTTTT. Its translation: CASRSPRNGELFF.

The chain couples TRBV6-1 to TRBJ2-7; TRBD2 matches 8 bases. Germline CDR1 is MNHNS and CDR2 is SASEGT. The CDR3 is made up of 13 amino acids. The V segment lost 7 bases and the J segment 4 bases; nucleotides outside the gene matches: 6. The CDR3 sequence is CASTGGGRYEQYF. DNA of the CDR3: TGTGCCAGCACCGGGGGGGGACGGTACGAGCAGTACTTC.

This clonotype was counted only a few times. V usage is TRBV5-1 and J usage is TRBJ2-1, with 11 bases identical to TRBD2. The CDR3 is 17 residues long. After removal of 4 bases from V and 4 bases from J, the junction contained 10 bases not matched to a gene. The germline V gene encodes CDR1 SGHRS and CDR2 YFSETQ. Written as DNA, the CDR3 is TGCGCCAGCAGCGCAACCTTTAGCGGGAGGGAGTACAATGAGCAGTTCTTC. It yields the protein CASSATFSGREYNEQFF.

At least ten counts were recorded for this clonotype. The chain uses TRBV29-1 and TRBJ2-3; no reliable D call. Germline V gene sequence: CDR1 SQVTM, CDR2 ANQGSEA. With 5 bases removed from V and 2 bases from J, the gap between germline ends came to 2 bases. CDR3 length: 10 residues. CDR3 in DNA: TGCAGCGTTTCCACAGATACGCAGTATTTT. Translating it yields CSVSTDTQYF.

In its sample, this clonotype was seen many times. The rearrangement joins TRBV29-1 to TRBJ1-1; possible D gene TRBD1, 5 bases. The CDR3 loop spans 13 amino acids. Trimming shortened V by 7 bases and J by 0 bases, and 12 bases separated the two germline ends. Germline V gene data show CDR1 as SQVTM and CDR2 as ANQGSEA. The CDR3 region has the DNA TGCAGCGGCAGACAGATATTGAACACTGAAGCTTTCTTT. Its translation is CSGRQILNTEAFF.

The genes are TRBV4-3 and TRBJ2-1; 14 bases align to TRBD2. J lost 8 bases, V lost 3 bases, and 6 bases had no gene match. This CDR3 is built from 16 residues. The germline V gene has CDR1 LGHNA and CDR2 YSLEER. CDR3 sequence reads: CASSHWTSGGMYEQFF. CDR3 nucleotides: TGCGCCAGCAGCCATTGGACTAGCGGGGGGATGTATGAGCAGTTCTTC.

The V and J genes are TRBV20-1 and TRBJ2-2; D gene unclear. Trimming pared 3 bases from V and 4 bases from J, leaving 18 bases between. Germline V CDR1 and CDR2: DFQATT, SNEGSKA (reference sequence). This CDR3 has 16 residues. The CDR3 region has the DNA TGCAGTGCTAGTCTCACAGCCGGTCCGGGCACCGGGGAGCTGTTTTTT. Protein product: CSASLTAGPGTGELFF.

The chain is built from TRBV20-1 and TRBJ2-1, with a possible D match to TRBD2 (6 bases). Germline V gene data show CDR1 as DFQATT and CDR2 as SNEGSKA (reference sequence). V lost 6 bases and J lost 8, with 17 bases in between. CDR3 length equals 13 residues. The CDR3 spells CSAPGIGRHEQFF. CDR3 coding DNA: TGCAGTGCCCCCGGGATAGGGAGGCATGAGCAGTTCTTC.

This clonotype has a handful of counts. V and J are TRBV5-1 and TRBJ2-1, with 8 bases fitting TRBD2. This CDR3 is 16 amino acids long. Germline V gene data show CDR1 as SGHRS and CDR2 as YFSETQ. The junction had 10 bases not matched to a gene; V was cut back by 6 bases and J by 2 bases. CDR3 amino acids: CASKPSGGAAYNEQFF. The DNA of the CDR3 is TGCGCCAGCAAGCCCTCCGGGGGGGCCGCCTACAATGAGCAGTTCTTC.

The chain links TRBV4-1 to TRBJ1-5, with a tentative D call TRBD1 (6 bases). Looked up from germline, CDR1 is MGHRA and CDR2 is YSYEKL. The CDR3 extends over 19 amino acids. Trimming shortened V by 2 bases and J by 3 bases, and 23 bases separated the two germline ends. CDR3 protein: CASSQRSPGETGINQPQHF. The CDR3 DNA is TGCGCCAGCAGCCAACGGTCTCCCGGCGAGACAGGAATCAATCAGCCCCAGCATTTT.

This clonotype occurred a few times. This chain uses TRBV28 with TRBJ2-3; D possibly corresponds to TRBD2 (5 bases). The CDR3 has 17 amino acids. V lost 2 bases to trimming and J lost 0 bases, with 15 bases between them. Germline CDR1 MDHEN, CDR2 SYDVKM. CDR3 in DNA: TGTGCCAGCAGTTTACGTACTCTAGCACCAAGCACAGATACGCAGTATTTT. Translating gives CASSLRTLAPSTDTQYF.

The rearrangement links TRBV4-3 to TRBJ2-7; 7 nucleotides align to TRBD2. Per the germline V gene, CDR1 is LGHNA and CDR2 is YSLEER. With 4 bases clipped from V and 0 bases from J, the junction kept 6 bases outside the gene matches. CDR3 length equals 15 residues. CDR3 sequence reads: CASSLDASGSYEQYF. The CDR3 DNA reads TGCGCCAGCAGCCTGGACGCTAGCGGCTCCTACGAGCAGTACTTC.

This clonotype appeared a few times. The J gene is TRBJ2-7, the V gene TRBV10-3; 10 positions agree with TRBD2. This CDR3 contains 14 residues. Germline V gives CDR1 ENHRY, CDR2 SYGVKD. V gave up 5 bases and J gave up 0 bases; unmatched junction bases: 1. CDR3 sequence reads: CAISLAGASYEQYF. CDR3 nucleotides: TGTGCCATCAGTCTAGCGGGGGCCTCCTACGAGCAGTACTTC.

This clonotype has a count of ten or more. The gene calls are TRBV28 and TRBJ2-2; D possibly uses TRBD1 or TRBD2 (6 bases each). Germline V gene data show CDR1 as MDHEN and CDR2 as SYDVKM. V shed 5 bases and J shed 0 bases, with 10 bases lying between them. The CDR3 extends over 15 amino acids. CDR3 in amino acids: CASSGGPPNTGELFF. DNA of the CDR3: TGTGCCAGCAGTGGGGGGCCTCCGAACACCGGGGAGCTGTTTTTT.

The chain joins TRBV5-1 to TRBJ1-3; D gene unclear. Germline values: CDR1 SGHRS, CDR2 YFSETQ. V lost 5 bases and J lost 0, with 12 bases in between. The CDR3 contains 15 residues. DNA of the CDR3: TGCGCCAGCAGTCCGGGATCCCACTCTGGAAACACCATATATTTT. The encoded protein is CASSPGSHSGNTIYF.

This clonotype was counted many times. Here the CDR3 DNA reads TGTGCCAGCAGCTTAGGGACTAGCGGAACCAATGAGCAGTTCTTC. Translating gives CASSLGTSGTNEQFF. The chain recombines TRBV7-2 with TRBJ2-1, with 10 bases lining up with TRBD2. The V gene end was trimmed by 1 base and the J gene end by 6 bases; junction bases not matched to a gene: 3. CDR3 size: 15 residues. CDR1 and CDR2 from the germline V gene are SGHTA and FQGNSA.

J is TRBJ2-5 and V is TRBV20-1, with 7 bases that match TRBD2. J lost 5 bases, V lost 5 bases, and 8 bases had no gene match. This CDR3 region has 13 residues. Germline V gene lookup returns CDR1 DFQATT and CDR2 SNEGSKA (reference sequence). The CDR3 sequence: CSAPAAGLETQYF. The CDR3 coding sequence is TGCAGTGCTCCCGCAGCGGGGCTCGAGACCCAGTACTTC.

The J gene is TRBJ2-7, the V gene TRBV7-2; TRBD2 aligns across 13 bases. Germline-derived CDR1 and CDR2 are SGHTA and FQGNSA. V trimming: 5 bases; J trimming: 5 bases; junction bases outside the gene matches: 12. The CDR3 covers 17 residues. CDR3 amino acids: CASSVRHTSGRAHEQYF. The DNA of the CDR3 is TGTGCCAGCAGCGTACGTCATACTAGCGGGAGGGCTCACGAGCAGTACTTC.

This sequence joins TRBV6-1 and TRBJ2-2, with D perhaps TRBD2 (5 bases). From germline, CDR1 is MNHNS and CDR2 SASEGT. V was pared by 3 bases and J by 5 bases, with 13 bases between. The CDR3 has 15 residues. CDR3 sequence reads: CASSDGGLPTGELFF. The CDR3, as DNA: TGTGCCAGCAGTGACGGCGGGTTACCGACCGGGGAGCTGTTTTTT.

This clonotype occurred a few times. The rearrangement links TRBV12-3 or TRBV12-4 to TRBJ2-1; 12 bases line up with TRBD2. The trim removed 5 bases at V and 6 bases at J, leaving 8 bases unmatched. This CDR3 region has 16 residues. The CDR3 loop is CASSPRLAGVGNEQFF. The CDR3, as DNA: TGTGCCAGCAGTCCGAGACTAGCGGGAGTGGGCAATGAGCAGTTCTTC.

This sequence joins TRBV4-3 and TRBJ1-4; D uncertain. With 3 bases removed from V and 4 bases from J, the gap between germline ends came to 12 bases. The CDR3 has 15 amino acids. The V gene's germline CDR1 is LGHNA and CDR2 YSLEER. The CDR3 coding sequence is TGCGCCAGCAGCCAGCAGGTCGGGCTTAATGAAAAACTGTTTTTT. This encodes CASSQQVGLNEKLFF.